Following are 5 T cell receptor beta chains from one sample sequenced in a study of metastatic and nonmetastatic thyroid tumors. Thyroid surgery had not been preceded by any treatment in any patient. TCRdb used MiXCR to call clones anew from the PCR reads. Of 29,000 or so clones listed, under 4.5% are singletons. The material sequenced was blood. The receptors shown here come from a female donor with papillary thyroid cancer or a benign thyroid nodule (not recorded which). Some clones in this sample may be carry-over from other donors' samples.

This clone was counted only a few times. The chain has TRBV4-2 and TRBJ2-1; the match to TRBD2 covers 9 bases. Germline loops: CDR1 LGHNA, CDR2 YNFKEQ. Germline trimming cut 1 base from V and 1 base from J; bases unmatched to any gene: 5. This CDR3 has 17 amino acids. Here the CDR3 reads CASSQAGAGGSYNEQFF. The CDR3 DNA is TGTGCCAGCAGCCAAGCGGGAGCGGGGGGTTCCTACAATGAGCAGTTCTTC.

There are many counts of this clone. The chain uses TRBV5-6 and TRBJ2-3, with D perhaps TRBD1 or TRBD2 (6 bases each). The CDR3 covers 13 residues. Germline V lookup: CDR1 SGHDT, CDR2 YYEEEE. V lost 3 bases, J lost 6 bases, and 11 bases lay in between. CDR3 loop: CASSWRGVDTQYF. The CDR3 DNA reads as TGTGCCAGCAGCTGGAGGGGGGTGGATACGCAGTATTTT.

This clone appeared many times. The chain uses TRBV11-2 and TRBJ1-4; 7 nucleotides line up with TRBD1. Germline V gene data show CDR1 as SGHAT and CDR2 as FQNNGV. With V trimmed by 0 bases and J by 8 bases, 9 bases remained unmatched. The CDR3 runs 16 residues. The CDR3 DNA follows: TGTGCCAGCAGCTTAGATTATCGACAGGGCCGAGAAAAACTGTTTTTT. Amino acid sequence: CASSLDYRQGREKLFF.

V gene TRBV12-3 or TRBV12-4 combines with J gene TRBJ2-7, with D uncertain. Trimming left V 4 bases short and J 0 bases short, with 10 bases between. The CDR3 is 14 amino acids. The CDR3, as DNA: TGTGCCAGCAGTTCGTCGTGGGCCTCCTACGAGCAGTACTTC. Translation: CASSSSWASYEQYF.

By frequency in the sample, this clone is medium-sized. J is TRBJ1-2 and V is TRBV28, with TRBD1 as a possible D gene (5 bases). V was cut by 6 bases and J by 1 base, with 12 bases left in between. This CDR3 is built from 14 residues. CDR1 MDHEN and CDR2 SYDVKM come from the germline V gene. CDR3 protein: CASRRGRYNYGYTF. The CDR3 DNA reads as TGTGCCAGCAGGCGGGGCAGATATAACTATGGCTACACCTTC.